A single sample gave rise to the 30 T cell receptor beta chains below, sequenced in a study of OX40 agonist ivuxolimab in advanced cancers. Assay: immunoSEQ multiplex PCR; the TCRdb copy retains only in-frame clones and omits some. Of around 69,000 clones listed, approximately 83% are singletons. The source material was CD4+ or CD8+ T cells sorted from blood, sampled in a trial of the OX40 agonist ivuxolimab. The receptor set was obtained from an adult with an advanced solid tumor such as melanoma, head and neck, liver or kidney cancer.

CDR3 loop: CASSLDSYEQYF. CDR3 sequence (DNA): TGTGCCAGCAGCTTAGACTCCTACGAGCAGTACTTC. This chain links TRBV11-3 with TRBJ2-7; no clear D gene. Trimming shortened V by 0 bases and J by 0 bases, and 0 bases separated the two germline ends. Germline CDR1 SGHNT, CDR2 YENEEA. The CDR3 has 12 residues. The full variable domain, with the rest looked up from reference TRBV11-3 and TRBJ2-7, is EAGVVQSPRYKIIEKKQPVAFWCNPISGHNTLYWYLQNLGQGPELLIRYENEEAVDDSQLPKDRFSAERLKGVDSTLKIQPAELGDSAVYLCASSLDSYEQYFGPGTRLTVT.

The CDR3 nucleotides read TGTGCCAGTAGTCAAGGACAGGCGAACACCGGGGAGCTGTTTTTT. Protein: CASSQGQANTGELFF. V usage is TRBV19 and J usage is TRBJ2-2; 7 bases are a match to TRBD1. Germline V CDR1 and CDR2: LNHDA, SQIVND (reference sequence). The CDR3 is made up of 15 amino acids. Trimming at V came to 5 bases and at J to 0 bases, leaving 3 bases not matched to a gene.

V and J are TRBV28 and TRBJ1-6; 7 bases are a match to TRBD1. V lost 5 bases to trimming and J lost 5 bases; unmatched junction nucleotides: 6. This CDR3 comprises 15 residues. Germline CDR1 reads MDHEN; CDR2 reads SYDVKM. CDR3 coding DNA: TGTGCCAGCAGTCCCATAGACAGGGATAATTCACCCCTCCACTTT. It specifies CASSPIDRDNSPLHF.

The chain links TRBV18 to TRBJ1-4, with TRBD1 as a possible D gene (5 bases). The CDR3 is 13 amino acids. V lost 6 bases and J lost 5, with 10 bases in between. Germline V gene lookup returns CDR1 KGHSH and CDR2 LQKENI. CDR3 coding DNA: TGTGCCAGCTCCCAGGGCAGAAATGAAAAACTGTTTTTT. Translating gives CASSQGRNEKLFF.

The chain links TRBV11-3 to TRBJ2-1; no clear D. Germline V gives CDR1 SGHNT, CDR2 YENEEA. CDR3 length: 14 residues. The V end lost 1 base, the J end lost 0 bases, and 4 bases lay between the germline ends. CDR3 sequence reads: CASSLAGSYNEQFF. The CDR3 DNA reads as TGTGCCAGCAGCTTAGCGGGCTCCTACAATGAGCAGTTCTTC.

The V call is TRBV27, the J call TRBJ2-3, with 7 bases lining up with TRBD2. Trimming at V came to 5 bases and at J to 4 bases, leaving 9 bases not matched to a gene. This CDR3 has 15 amino acids. Germline loops: CDR1 MNHEY, CDR2 SMNVEV (reference sequence). DNA for the CDR3: TGTGCCAGCAGTCCCACCGGGGGGAGTTCAGATACGCAGTATTTT. It encodes CASSPTGGSSDTQYF.

CDR3 bases: TGTGCCAGCAGCACCAGGACAGGGACGAATGAAAAACTGTTTTTT. This sequence encodes CASSTRTGTNEKLFF. The rearrangement links TRBV7-2 to TRBJ1-4, with TRBD1 matching over 8 bases. J lost 5 bases, V lost 5 bases, and 7 bases had no gene match. Germline V lookup: CDR1 SGHTA, CDR2 FQGNSA. The CDR3 has 15 amino acids.

The chain uses TRBV9 and TRBJ2-1; 13 bases map to TRBD2. The CDR3 is 20 residues long. V lost 0 bases to trimming and J lost 4 bases; unmatched junction nucleotides: 13. The germline V gene encodes CDR1 SGDLS and CDR2 YYNGEE. The CDR3 reads CASSVATGRTSGRTYNEQFF. CDR3 DNA: TGTGCCAGCAGCGTAGCTACGGGGAGGACTAGCGGGAGAACTTACAATGAGCAGTTCTTC.

This sequence joins TRBV7-3 and TRBJ2-2, with TRBD2 matching over 12 bases. V was clipped by 5 bases and J by 4 bases; unmatched bases: 8. This CDR3 contains 17 residues. Germline values: CDR1 SGHTA, CDR2 FQGTGA. The CDR3 spells CASSPLGLAGRTGELFF. CDR3 nucleotides: TGTGCCAGCAGCCCACTTGGACTAGCGGGACGCACCGGGGAGCTGTTTTTT.

The genes are TRBV9 and TRBJ2-7, with a weak D call TRBD1 (8 bases). The germline V gene has CDR1 SGDLS and CDR2 YYNGEE. The CDR3 is made up of 21 amino acids. The V end lost 4 bases, the J end lost 0 bases, and 32 bases lay between the germline ends. The CDR3 sequence is CASSRHETTGGANPSSYEQYF. CDR3 sequence (DNA): TGTGCCAGCAGCCGACATGAGACTACAGGGGGGGCCAACCCAAGCTCCTACGAGCAGTACTTC.

This chain connects TRBV21-1 to TRBJ1-1; the D segment call TRBD1 is taken from the table without a DNA check. TRBV21-1 is a pseudogene locus. CDR3 length equals 15 residues. The CDR3 DNA is TGTGCCAGCAGACGAACCGGGACATCCCACACTGAAGCTTTCTTT. Translation gives CASRRTGTSHTEAFF.

The chain couples TRBV29-1 to TRBJ2-6; D not certain. Per the germline V gene, CDR1 is SQVTM and CDR2 is ANQGSEA. This CDR3 is 11 amino acids long. The V end lost 4 bases, the J end lost 2 bases, and 0 bases lay between the germline ends. CDR3 amino acids: CSVAGANVLTF. For the CDR3, the DNA is TGCAGCGTTGCTGGGGCCAACGTCCTGACTTTC.

The chain uses TRBV11-2 and TRBJ1-1, with TRBD1 identical over 8 bases. Germline V lookup: CDR1 SGHAT, CDR2 FQNNGV. The CDR3 consists of 15 residues. V gave up 2 bases and J gave up 6 bases; unmatched junction bases: 8. The CDR3 DNA is TGTGCCAGCAGCTTATCCGCAGGGGGCACCCCTGAAGCTTTCTTT. It specifies CASSLSAGGTPEAFF.

The V call is TRBV4-2, the J call TRBJ2-3; weak D call: TRBD2 (6 bases). V gave up 6 bases and J gave up 3 bases, with 10 bases separating them. CDR3 size: 13 residues. Germline V gives CDR1 LGHNA, CDR2 YNFKEQ. The chain's CDR3 is CASSAEGTDTQYF. Here the CDR3 DNA reads TGTGCCAGCAGTGCGGAGGGAACAGATACGCAGTATTTT.

This clone was seen only a few times. The chain is built from TRBV30 and TRBJ1-6, with D tentatively TRBD1 (6 bases). Germline V lookup: CDR1 GTSNPN, CDR2 SVGIG (reference sequence). This CDR3 has 15 amino acids. The V gene lost 4 bases and the J gene lost 7 bases, with 17 bases spanning the gap. The CDR3 nucleotides read TGTGCCTGGACCCCTTCCGGGGGGCCCAATTCACCCCTCCACTTT. As protein: CAWTPSGGPNSPLHF.

CDR3 sequence reads: CASSTGGGYEKLFF. CDR3 DNA: TGTGCCAGCAGCACCGGAGGGGGATATGAAAAACTGTTTTTT. The genes are TRBV6-6 and TRBJ1-4; D is perhaps TRBD1 (6 bases). V dropped 6 bases and J dropped 6 bases, with 14 bases sitting between them. CDR3 size: 14 residues. Germline V gives CDR1 MNHNY, CDR2 SVGAGI (reference sequence).

The V and J genes are TRBV7-2 and TRBJ2-7; TRBD2 aligns across 11 bases. The CDR3 covers 17 residues. The J segment lost 3 bases and the V segment lost 0 bases, leaving 7 bases of the junction unmatched. Germline V gene lookup returns CDR1 SGHTA and CDR2 FQGNSA. CDR3 in DNA: TGTGCCAGCAGCTTAGCGCGGGGACTAGCGGACGTCTACGAGCAGTACTTC. Translation: CASSLARGLADVYEQYF.

The chain combines TRBV19 with TRBJ1-3; D remains unclear. The V end was cut by 1 base, the J end by 2 bases, with 9 bases between. CDR3 length: 15 residues. CDR1 is LNHDA, CDR2 SQIVND, per germline (reference sequence). DNA of the CDR3: TGTGCCAGTAGTATAGTGGAGGAGGCTGGAAACACCATATATTTT. Encoded protein: CASSIVEEAGNTIYF.

This chain uses TRBV7-2 with TRBJ1-6; D may be TRBD1 (6 bases). The CDR3 spans 13 residues. Trimming stripped 10 bases from V and 7 bases from J, with 14 bases between. Per germline, CDR1 SGHTA and CDR2 FQGNSA. The CDR3 DNA sequence: TGTGCCACCTCCTGGACAGAGAATTCACCCCTCCACTTT. Protein: CATSWTENSPLHF.

In DNA, the CDR3 is TGTGCCAGCAGCTTAAGGGCGAATGAAAAACTGTTTTTT. Its protein product is CASSLRANEKLFF. V gene TRBV5-6 combines with J gene TRBJ1-4; D remains unclear. This CDR3 has 13 amino acids. The germline gives CDR1 SGHDT, CDR2 YYEEEE. Trimming stripped 2 bases from V and 5 bases from J, with 7 bases between. The full variable domain, rest sourced from reference TRBV5-6 and TRBJ1-4, is DAGVTQSPTHLIKTRGQQVTLRCSPKSGHDTVSWYQQALGQGPQFIFQYYEEEERQRGNFPDRFSGHQFPNYSSELNVNALLLGDSALYLCASSLRANEKLFFGSGTQLSVL.

This clone has a count of ten or more. The chain joins TRBV5-6 to TRBJ1-2; tentative D call: TRBD1 (5 bases). The V and J ends lost 4 bases and 3 bases respectively, with 19 bases between them. CDR1 and CDR2 from the germline V gene are SGHDT and YYEEEE. CDR3 length: 16 amino acids. The CDR3: CASSVASGTDYYGYTF. The CDR3 DNA reads as TGTGCCAGCAGCGTGGCCTCCGGGACGGACTACTATGGCTACACCTTC.

This chain links TRBV7-6 with TRBJ1-5; D gene unclear. CDR3 length: 14 residues. V lost 2 bases and J 0 bases, leaving 5 bases between the germline ends. Germline assignment: CDR1 SGHVS and CDR2 FNYEAQ. The CDR3 here is CASSLYHSNQPQHF. The CDR3 DNA sequence: TGTGCCAGCAGCTTATATCATAGCAATCAGCCCCAGCATTTT.

The chain joins TRBV7-9 to TRBJ1-1; D is perhaps TRBD1 (6 bases). The V end lost 7 bases, the J end lost 3 bases, and 15 bases lay between the germline ends. Germline CDR1 SEHNR, CDR2 FQNEAQ (reference sequence). The CDR3 covers 14 residues. The CDR3 here is CASTSWGADTEAFF. CDR3 DNA: TGTGCCAGCACCTCGTGGGGGGCAGACACTGAAGCTTTCTTT.

This clone was detected once. The chain links TRBV6-1 to TRBJ2-7; 10 bases agree with TRBD1. The length of the CDR3 is 14 residues. CDR1 is MNHNS and CDR2 is SASEGT in the germline V gene. Germline trimming cut 8 bases from V and 3 bases from J; bases unmatched to any gene: 7. The CDR3 nucleotides read TGTGCCAGCTCTGGACAGGGGGGAATCTACGAGCAGTACTTC. Protein product: CASSGQGGIYEQYF.

The CDR3 sequence is CASSTRQGAAETQYF. CDR3 nucleotides: TGTGCCAGCAGCACCCGACAGGGGGCTGCAGAGACCCAGTACTTC. The chain uses TRBV11-3 and TRBJ2-5; 10 bases are shared with TRBD1. Trimming cost V 5 bases and J 4 bases; bases outside gene matches: 7. The CDR3 is 15 amino acids. CDR1 is SGHNT and CDR2 is YENEEA in the germline V gene.

This sequence joins TRBV10-3 and TRBJ1-1, with D perhaps matching TRBD1 (5 bases). CDR3 size: 15 residues. Germline-derived CDR1 and CDR2 are ENHRY and SYGVKD. The V end was cut by 4 bases, the J end by 1 base, with 13 bases between. DNA of the CDR3: TGTGCCATCAGTGGGGGCCCCGGGAGGAACACTGAAGCTTTCTTT. This gives the protein CAISGGPGRNTEAFF.

CDR3 nucleotide sequence: TGTGCCAGCAGTTTGGTTGCCAGTCAAGAGACCCAGTACTTC. Translated, it gives CASSLVASQETQYF. The rearrangement joins TRBV27 to TRBJ2-5; D not certain. V lost 3 bases and J 2 bases, leaving 10 bases between the germline ends. Germline assignment: CDR1 MNHEY and CDR2 SMNVEV (reference sequence). The CDR3 spans 14 residues.

V gene TRBV5-6 combines with J gene TRBJ2-5; TRBD2 aligns across 8 bases. Trimming cost V 2 bases and J 5 bases; bases outside gene matches: 2. The germline V gene encodes CDR1 SGHDT and CDR2 YYEEEE. The CDR3 covers 13 residues. The CDR3 DNA sequence: TGTGCCAGCAGCTTTGGCGGGAGGGAGACCCAGTACTTC. Its translation is CASSFGGRETQYF.

DNA for the CDR3: TGTGCCAGCAGCTTTATCCCCCAGGGACAAAATGAAAAACTGTTTTTT. It yields the protein CASSFIPQGQNEKLFF. The chain combines TRBV11-2 with TRBJ1-4; possibly TRBD1 for D (6 bases). The CDR3 runs to 16 residues. V was trimmed by 3 bases and J by 5 bases, leaving 16 bases between them. Germline V gives CDR1 SGHAT, CDR2 FQNNGV. The full variable domain, in which reference TRBV11-2 and TRBJ1-4 provide the parts outside the CDR3, is EAGVAQSPRYKIIEKRQSVAFWCNPISGHATLYWYQQILGQGPKLLIQFQNNGVVDDSQLPKDRFSAERLKGVDSTLKIQPAKLEDSAVYLCASSFIPQGQNEKLFFGSGTQLSVL.

The chain joins TRBV6-5 to TRBJ1-1; D possibly corresponds to TRBD1 (6 bases). CDR1 and CDR2 from the germline V gene are MNHEY and SVGAGI. The V end lost 4 bases, the J end lost 1 base, and 13 bases lay between the germline ends. The CDR3 consists of 15 residues. As DNA, the CDR3 is TGTGCCAGCAGTTTCTCGCCGACAGGGAACACTGAAGCTTTCTTT. This gives the protein CASSFSPTGNTEAFF.